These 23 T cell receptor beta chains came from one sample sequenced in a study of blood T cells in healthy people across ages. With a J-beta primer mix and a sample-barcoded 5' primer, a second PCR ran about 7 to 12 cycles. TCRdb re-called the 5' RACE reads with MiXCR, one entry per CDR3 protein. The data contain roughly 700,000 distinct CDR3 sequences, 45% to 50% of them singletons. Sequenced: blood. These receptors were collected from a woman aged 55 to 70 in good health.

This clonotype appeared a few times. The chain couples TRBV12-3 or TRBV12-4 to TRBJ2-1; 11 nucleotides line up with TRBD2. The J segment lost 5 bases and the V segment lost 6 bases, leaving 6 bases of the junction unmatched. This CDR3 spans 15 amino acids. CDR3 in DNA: TGTGCCAGCAGGGATAGCGGGAGGGCAAACAATGAGCAGTTCTTC. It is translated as CASRDSGRANNEQFF.

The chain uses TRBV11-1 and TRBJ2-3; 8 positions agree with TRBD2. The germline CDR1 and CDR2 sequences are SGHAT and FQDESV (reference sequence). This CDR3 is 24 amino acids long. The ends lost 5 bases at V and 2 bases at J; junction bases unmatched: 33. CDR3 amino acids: CASSPYGSEIAPRQRGQNTDTQYF. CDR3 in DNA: TGTGCCAGCAGCCCATATGGTTCCGAGATCGCCCCGCGGCAGCGGGGGCAAAACACAGATACGCAGTATTTT.

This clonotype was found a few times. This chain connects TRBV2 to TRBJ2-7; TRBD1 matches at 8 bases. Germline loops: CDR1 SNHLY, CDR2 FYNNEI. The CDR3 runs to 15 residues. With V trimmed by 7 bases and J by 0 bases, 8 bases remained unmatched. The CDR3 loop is CASKSYQGASYEQYF. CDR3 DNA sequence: TGTGCCAGCAAGTCTTACCAGGGGGCCTCCTACGAGCAGTACTTC.

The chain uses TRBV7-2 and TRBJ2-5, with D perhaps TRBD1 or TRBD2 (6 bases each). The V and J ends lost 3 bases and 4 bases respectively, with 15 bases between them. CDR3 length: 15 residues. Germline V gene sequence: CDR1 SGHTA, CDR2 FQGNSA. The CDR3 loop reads CASSFAGGGGETQYF. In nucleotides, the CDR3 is TGTGCCAGCAGCTTTGCCGGCGGAGGGGGAGAGACCCAGTACTTC.

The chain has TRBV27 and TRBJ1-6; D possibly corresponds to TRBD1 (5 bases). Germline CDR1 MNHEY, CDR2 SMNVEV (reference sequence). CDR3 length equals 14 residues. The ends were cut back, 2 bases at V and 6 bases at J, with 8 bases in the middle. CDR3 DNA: TGTGCCAGCAGTTTAGGGGCAACTAATTCACCCCTCCACTTT. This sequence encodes CASSLGATNSPLHF.

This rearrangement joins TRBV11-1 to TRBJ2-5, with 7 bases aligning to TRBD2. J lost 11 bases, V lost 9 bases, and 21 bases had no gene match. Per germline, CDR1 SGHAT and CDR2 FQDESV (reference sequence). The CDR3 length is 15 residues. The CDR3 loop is CASRASGFSYNEQYF. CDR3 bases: TGTGCCAGTCGGGCTAGCGGTTTCTCCTACAATGAGCAGTACTTC.

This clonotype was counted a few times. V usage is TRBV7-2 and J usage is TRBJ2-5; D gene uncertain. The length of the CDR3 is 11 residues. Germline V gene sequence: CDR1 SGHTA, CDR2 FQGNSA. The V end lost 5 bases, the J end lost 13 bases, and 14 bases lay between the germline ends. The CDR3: CASSPRPTLYF. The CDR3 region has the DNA TGTGCCAGCAGCCCTCGACCAACACTGTACTTC.

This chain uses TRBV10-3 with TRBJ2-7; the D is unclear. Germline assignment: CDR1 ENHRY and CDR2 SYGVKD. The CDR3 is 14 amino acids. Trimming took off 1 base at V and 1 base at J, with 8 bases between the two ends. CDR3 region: CAISELPPSYEQYF. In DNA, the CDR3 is TGTGCCATCAGTGAGTTGCCCCCTTCCTACGAGCAGTACTTC.

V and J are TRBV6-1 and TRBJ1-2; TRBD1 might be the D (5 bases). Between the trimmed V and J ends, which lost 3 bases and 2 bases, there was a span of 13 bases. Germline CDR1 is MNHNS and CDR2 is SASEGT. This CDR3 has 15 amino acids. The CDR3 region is CASSEGPAGNYGYTF. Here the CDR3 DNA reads TGTGCCAGCAGTGAGGGCCCGGCAGGGAACTATGGCTACACCTTC.

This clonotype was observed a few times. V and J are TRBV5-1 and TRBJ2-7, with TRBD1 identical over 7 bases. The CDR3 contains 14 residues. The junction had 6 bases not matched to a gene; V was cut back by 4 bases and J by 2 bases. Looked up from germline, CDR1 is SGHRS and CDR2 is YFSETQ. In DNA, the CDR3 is TGCGCCAGCAGCGCACGGGACAGCGCCTACGAGCAGTACTTC. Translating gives CASSARDSAYEQYF. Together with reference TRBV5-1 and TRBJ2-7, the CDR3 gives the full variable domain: KAGVTQTPRYLIKTRGQQVTLSCSPISGHRSVSWYQQTPGQGLQFLFEYFSETQRNKGNFPGRFSGRQFSNSRSEMNVSTLELGDSALYLCASSARDSAYEQYFGPGTRLTVT.

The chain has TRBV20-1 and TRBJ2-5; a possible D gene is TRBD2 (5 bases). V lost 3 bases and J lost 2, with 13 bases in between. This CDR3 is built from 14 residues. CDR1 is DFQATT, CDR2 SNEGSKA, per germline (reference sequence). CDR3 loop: CSARMGGWQETQYF. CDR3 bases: TGCAGTGCTAGGATGGGCGGGTGGCAAGAGACCCAGTACTTC.

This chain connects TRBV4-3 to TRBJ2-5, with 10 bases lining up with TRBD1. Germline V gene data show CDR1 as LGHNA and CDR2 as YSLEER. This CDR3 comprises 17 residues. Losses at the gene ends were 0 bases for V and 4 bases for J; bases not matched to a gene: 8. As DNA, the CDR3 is TGCGCCAGCAGCCAAGACCGGGCCGGGACAGGGGTAGAGACCCAGTACTTC. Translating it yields CASSQDRAGTGVETQYF.

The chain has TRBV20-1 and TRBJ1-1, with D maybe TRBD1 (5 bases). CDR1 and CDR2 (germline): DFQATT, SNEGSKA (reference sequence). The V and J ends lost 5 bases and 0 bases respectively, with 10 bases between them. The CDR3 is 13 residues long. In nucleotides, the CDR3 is TGCAGTGCTGCGGGGGGGTTGAACACTGAAGCTTTCTTT. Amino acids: CSAAGGLNTEAFF.

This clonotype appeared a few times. For the CDR3, the DNA is TGTGCCAGCAGCTTAGACGGTAGGGCAGGTGCCTACGAGCAGTACTTC. Amino acids: CASSLDGRAGAYEQYF. The rearrangement links TRBV7-6 to TRBJ2-4; D uncertain. With the DNA end fitting TRBJ2-7 better, the J assignment may be wrong. The CDR3 is 16 residues long. Germline V gives CDR1 SGHVS, CDR2 FNYEAQ.

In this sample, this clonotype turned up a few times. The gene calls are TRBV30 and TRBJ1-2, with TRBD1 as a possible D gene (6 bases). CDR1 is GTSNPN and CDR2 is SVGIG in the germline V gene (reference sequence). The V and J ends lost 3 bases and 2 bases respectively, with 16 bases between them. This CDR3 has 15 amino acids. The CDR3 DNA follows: TGTGCCTGGAGACCTTGGGGGCGGGGGAACTATGGCTACACCTTC. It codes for CAWRPWGRGNYGYTF.

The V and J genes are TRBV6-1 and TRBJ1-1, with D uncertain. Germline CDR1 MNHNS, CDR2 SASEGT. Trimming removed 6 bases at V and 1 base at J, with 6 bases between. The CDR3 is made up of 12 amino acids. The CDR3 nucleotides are TGTGCCAGCAGGGGCACGAACACTGAAGCTTTCTTT. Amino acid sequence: CASRGTNTEAFF.

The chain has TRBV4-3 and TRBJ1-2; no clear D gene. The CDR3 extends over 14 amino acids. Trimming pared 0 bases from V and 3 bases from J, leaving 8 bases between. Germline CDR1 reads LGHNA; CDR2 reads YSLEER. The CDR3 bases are TGCGCCAGCAGCCAAGATGTACATGACTATGGCTACACCTTC. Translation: CASSQDVHDYGYTF.

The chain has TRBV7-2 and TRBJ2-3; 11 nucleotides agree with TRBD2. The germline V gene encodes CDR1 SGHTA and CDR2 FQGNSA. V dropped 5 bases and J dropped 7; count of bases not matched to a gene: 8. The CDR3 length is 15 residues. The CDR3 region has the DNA TGTGCCAGCAGCCATAGTAGCGGGAGGGAGAATACGCAGTATTTT. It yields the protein CASSHSSGRENTQYF.

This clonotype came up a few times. CDR3 in DNA: TGTGCCAGCAGCTTCGGCGAGCTACAGGGGTTACATGGCTACACCTTC. Protein product: CASSFGELQGLHGYTF. V usage is TRBV7-2 and J usage is TRBJ1-2, with 7 bases that match TRBD1. CDR1 and CDR2 from the germline V gene are SGHTA and FQGNSA. The V and J ends lost 3 bases and 6 bases, in that order; junction bases with no gene match: 13. The length of the CDR3 is 16 residues.

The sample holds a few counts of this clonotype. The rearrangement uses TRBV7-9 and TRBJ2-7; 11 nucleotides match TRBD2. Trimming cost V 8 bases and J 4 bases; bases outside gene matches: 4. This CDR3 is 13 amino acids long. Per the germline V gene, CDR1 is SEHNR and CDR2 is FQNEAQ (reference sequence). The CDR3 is CASLAGGSYEQYF. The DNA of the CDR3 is TGTGCCAGCCTAGCGGGAGGCTCTTACGAGCAGTACTTC.

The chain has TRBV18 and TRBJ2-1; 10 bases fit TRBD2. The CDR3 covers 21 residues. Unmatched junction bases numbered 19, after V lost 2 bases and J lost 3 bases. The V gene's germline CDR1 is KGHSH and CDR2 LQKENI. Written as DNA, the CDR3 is TGTGCCAGCTCACCAATAAGGGCTAGCGGGAGTCCCTTGGTTAGCTACAATGAGCAGTTCTTC. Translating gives CASSPIRASGSPLVSYNEQFF.

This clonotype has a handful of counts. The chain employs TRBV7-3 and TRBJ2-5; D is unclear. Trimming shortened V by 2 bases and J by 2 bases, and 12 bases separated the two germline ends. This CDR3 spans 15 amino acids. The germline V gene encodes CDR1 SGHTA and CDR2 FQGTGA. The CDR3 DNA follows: TGTGCCAGCAGCTTATCTGCCGGTCCTCAAGAGACCCAGTACTTC. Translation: CASSLSAGPQETQYF.

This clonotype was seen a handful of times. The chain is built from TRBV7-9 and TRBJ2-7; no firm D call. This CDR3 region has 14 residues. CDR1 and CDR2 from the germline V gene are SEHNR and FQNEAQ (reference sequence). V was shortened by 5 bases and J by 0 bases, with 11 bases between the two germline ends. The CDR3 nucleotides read TGTGCCAGCAGCCCAATAGAATACTCCTACGAGCAGTACTTC. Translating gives CASSPIEYSYEQYF.